A single sample gave rise to the 29 T cell receptor beta chains below, sequenced in a study of shared clonotypes between healthy human individuals. The data were produced by immunoSEQ multiplex PCR, yet TCRdb's version contains in-frame clones alone and is incomplete. The sample yields approximately 350,000 clones, 95% to 97% seen once. Sequencing was done on a sample of memory CD8+ T cells sorted from blood. The subset denotes: CD45RO+ cells pooled with CCR7-negative TemRA cells. The origin of the receptors is a man aged 30 to 39 in good health.

This chain uses TRBV27 with TRBJ2-2; no definite D call. The V and J ends lost 3 bases and 1 base respectively, with 6 bases between them. Germline V gives CDR1 MNHEY, CDR2 SMNVEV (reference sequence). The CDR3 is 14 amino acids. CDR3 in DNA: TGTGCCAGCAGTTTTTCCAGGAACACCGGGGAGCTGTTTTTT. This gives the protein CASSFSRNTGELFF.

The chain recombines TRBV18 with TRBJ2-7; unclear D gene. CDR3 length equals 13 residues. V was cut by 3 bases and J by 2 bases, with 8 bases left in between. The germline CDR1 and CDR2 sequences are KGHSH and LQKENI. CDR3 residues: CASSPARPYEQYF. CDR3 DNA sequence: TGTGCCAGCTCACCGGCCAGACCCTACGAGCAGTACTTC.

This clone was observed once. The rearrangement uses TRBV6-6 and TRBJ1-5; 7 bases map to TRBD1. CDR3 length: 12 residues. Trimming removed 6 bases from V and 6 bases from J; junction bases left unmatched: 2. Germline lookup yields CDR1 MNHNY and CDR2 SVGAGI (reference sequence). The CDR3 DNA is TGTGCCAGCAGACAGGGGAGTCAGCCCCAGCATTTT. Amino acid sequence: CASRQGSQPQHF.

The CDR3 loop reads CASGWWTGESSYNEQFF. The CDR3 DNA reads TGTGCCAGCGGATGGTGGACGGGAGAGAGCTCCTACAATGAGCAGTTCTTC. The rearrangement links TRBV28 to TRBJ2-1; D might be TRBD2 (6 bases). From germline, CDR1 is MDHEN and CDR2 SYDVKM. CDR3 length equals 17 residues. V lost 8 bases and J 0 bases, leaving 20 bases between the germline ends.

This chain joins TRBV19 and TRBJ2-3, with TRBD1 as a possible D gene (5 bases). Germline assignment: CDR1 LNHDA and CDR2 SQIVND (reference sequence). This CDR3 is built from 12 residues. V lost 8 bases and J 3 bases, leaving 9 bases between the germline ends. The CDR3, as DNA: TGTGCCAGTTCAGGGATTACAGATACGCAGTATTTT. Its protein product is CASSGITDTQYF.

The chain is built from TRBV9 and TRBJ2-3, with 12 bases matching TRBD2. The V segment lost 4 bases and the J segment 3 bases; nucleotides outside the gene matches: 12. The germline V gene has CDR1 SGDLS and CDR2 YYNGEE. CDR3 size: 18 residues. Here the CDR3 DNA reads TGTGCCAGCAGCCCGACTAGCGGGAGAACGGTTGGGACAGATACGCAGTATTTT. This translates into CASSPTSGRTVGTDTQYF.

The J gene is TRBJ2-7, the V gene TRBV6-5; 7 bases fit TRBD1. The V segment lost 6 bases and the J segment 5 bases; nucleotides outside the gene matches: 7. The CDR3 runs 13 residues. CDR1 is MNHEY, CDR2 SVGAGI, per germline. The CDR3 protein is CASRKTGVDEQYF. CDR3 bases: TGTGCCAGCAGGAAAACAGGGGTGGACGAGCAGTACTTC.

The gene calls are TRBV15 and TRBJ1-4; D unclear. This CDR3 is built from 15 residues. CDR1 is LNHNV and CDR2 is YYDKDF in the germline V gene (reference sequence). Between the trimmed V and J ends, which lost 0 bases and 5 bases, there was a span of 10 bases. CDR3 loop: CATSRDIGPNEKLFF. CDR3 bases: TGTGCCACCAGCAGAGATATCGGACCAAATGAAAAACTGTTTTTT.

The J gene is TRBJ2-5, the V gene TRBV14; 7 bases fit TRBD1. Germline V gene sequence: CDR1 SGHDN, CDR2 FVKESK. CDR3 length: 12 amino acids. The ends lost 7 bases at V and 2 bases at J; junction bases unmatched: 1. The CDR3 DNA follows: TGTGCCAGCACGGGACAGCAAGAGACCCAGTACTTC. Translating gives CASTGQQETQYF.

This chain joins TRBV5-1 and TRBJ2-3, with 9 bases aligning to TRBD2. The CDR3 consists of 15 residues. With V trimmed by 0 bases and J by 4 bases, 3 bases remained unmatched. Germline V gene data show CDR1 as SGHRS and CDR2 as YFSETQ. The CDR3 region is CASSLVAGASDTQYF. The CDR3 nucleotides read TGCGCCAGCAGCTTGGTAGCGGGAGCGTCAGATACGCAGTATTTT.

This clone was counted once. The chain is built from TRBV2 and TRBJ2-1; TRBD2 is a possible D gene (6 bases). This CDR3 comprises 14 residues. Trimming left V 8 bases short and J 1 base short, with 12 bases between. CDR1 is SNHLY and CDR2 is FYNNEI in the germline V gene. The CDR3 sequence: CASGVAESYNEQFF. CDR3 sequence (DNA): TGTGCCAGCGGGGTAGCGGAATCCTACAATGAGCAGTTCTTC.

The chain is built from TRBV10-2 and TRBJ2-4; possibly TRBD2 for D (6 bases). V was cut by 0 bases and J by 0 bases, with 18 bases left in between. The CDR3 length is 19 residues. Germline CDR1 WSHSY, CDR2 SAAADI. The DNA for the CDR3 is TGCGCCAGCAGTGAGTCCTTGGGAGGAGGGGACCTAGCCAAAAACATTCAGTACTTC. Amino acid sequence: CASSESLGGGDLAKNIQYF.

This chain uses TRBV5-4 with TRBJ2-1; 7 nucleotides match TRBD2. V gave up 4 bases and J gave up 9 bases; unmatched junction bases: 10. The CDR3 contains 14 residues. Germline values: CDR1 SGHNT, CDR2 YYREEE (reference sequence). The CDR3 region has the DNA TGTGCCAGCAGCCCTGGAGCGGGAAATGGTGAGCAGTTCTTC. It encodes CASSPGAGNGEQFF.

V usage is TRBV5-1 and J usage is TRBJ2-5; TRBD1 aligns across 7 bases. Trimming removed 3 bases from V and 4 bases from J; junction bases left unmatched: 12. Germline values: CDR1 SGHRS, CDR2 YFSETQ. This CDR3 comprises 16 residues. The CDR3 here is CASSWAGTSGGETQYF. The CDR3 nucleotides read TGCGCCAGCAGCTGGGCTGGGACCTCAGGGGGAGAGACCCAGTACTTC. Combining the CDR3 with reference TRBV5-1 and TRBJ2-5 gives the whole variable domain KAGVTQTPRYLIKTRGQQVTLSCSPISGHRSVSWYQQTPGQGLQFLFEYFSETQRNKGNFPGRFSGRQFSNSRSEMNVSTLELGDSALYLCASSWAGTSGGETQYFGPGTRLLVL.

The chain couples TRBV5-5 to TRBJ1-5; D not certain. Germline V gives CDR1 SGHKS, CDR2 YYEKEE (reference sequence). The V and J ends lost 0 bases and 6 bases respectively, with 19 bases between them. This CDR3 spans 17 amino acids. CDR3 bases: TGTGCCAGCAGCTTGGGTTATGCCGAAGCAGCGGGTCAGCCCCAGCATTTT. Translating it yields CASSLGYAEAAGQPQHF.

This chain uses TRBV10-2 with TRBJ1-5, with D unclear. Trimming stripped 2 bases from V and 3 bases from J, with 14 bases between. Germline loops: CDR1 WSHSY, CDR2 SAAADI. The CDR3 is made up of 16 amino acids. This CDR3 reads CASSEKGTYINQPQHF. CDR3 coding DNA: TGCGCCAGCAGTGAGAAGGGTACCTATATCAATCAGCCCCAGCATTTT.

This chain connects TRBV7-9 to TRBJ2-5, with D unresolved. Germline CDR1 SEHNR, CDR2 FQNEAQ (reference sequence). V was pared by 1 base and J by 0 bases, with 15 bases between. The CDR3 runs 17 residues. The DNA of the CDR3 is TGTGCCAGCAGCTTAGGTCGGCCGTGGGCCTACCAAGAGACCCAGTACTTC. It specifies CASSLGRPWAYQETQYF.

The chain uses TRBV6-1 and TRBJ1-1, with TRBD1 as a possible D gene (6 bases). The CDR3 loop spans 15 amino acids. Germline-derived CDR1 and CDR2 are MNHNS and SASEGT. Trimming stripped 2 bases from V and 5 bases from J, with 15 bases between. The CDR3 sequence is CASSEMGGARTEAFF. The CDR3 DNA is TGTGCCAGCAGTGAAATGGGGGGCGCGAGGACTGAAGCTTTCTTT.

The chain couples TRBV10-3 to TRBJ1-3; weak D call: TRBD1 (6 bases). The germline gives CDR1 ENHRY, CDR2 SYGVKD. The length of the CDR3 is 15 residues. Trimming stripped 5 bases from V and 0 bases from J, with 11 bases between. The CDR3 sequence: CAISRDTYSGNTIYF. CDR3 coding DNA: TGTGCCATCAGTAGGGACACCTACTCTGGAAACACCATATATTTT.

The chain has TRBV30 and TRBJ2-5; D remains unclear. V was cut by 4 bases and J by 5 bases, with 11 bases left in between. The CDR3 is 12 amino acids. CDR1 is GTSNPN, CDR2 SVGIG, per germline (reference sequence). As DNA, the CDR3 is TGTGCCTGGACCCCGTTAGCCGAGACCCAGTACTTC. Residues: CAWTPLAETQYF.

This clone has a single count. J is TRBJ1-2 and V is TRBV28; 12 bases agree with TRBD1. CDR1 is MDHEN, CDR2 SYDVKM, per germline. The ends lost 4 bases at V and 4 bases at J; junction bases unmatched: 10. The CDR3 runs to 17 residues. Here the CDR3 DNA reads TGTGCCAGCAGTTCCCCGGGACAGGGGGCGCCGGGCTATGGCTACACCTTC. Translation gives CASSSPGQGAPGYGYTF.

The chain links TRBV7-2 to TRBJ1-4, with D possibly TRBD1 on 5 matching bases. The CDR3 contains 14 residues. Deletions cut 5 bases from V and 4 bases from J, with 11 bases between. Germline lookup yields CDR1 SGHTA and CDR2 FQGNSA. The CDR3 protein is CASSRQIINEKLFF. As DNA, the CDR3 is TGTGCCAGCAGCCGACAGATCATTAATGAAAAACTGTTTTTT.

The chain recombines TRBV29-1 with TRBJ1-6, with D maybe TRBD1 (5 bases). The V end lost 5 bases, the J end lost 10 bases, and 15 bases lay between the germline ends. Per germline, CDR1 SQVTM and CDR2 ANQGSEA. This CDR3 is built from 13 residues. The CDR3 is CSVQRGRGSPLHF. The CDR3 bases are TGCAGCGTTCAACGGGGCCGGGGCTCACCCCTCCACTTT.

V gene TRBV5-1 combines with J gene TRBJ2-3; D remains ambiguous. In germline, CDR1 is SGHRS, CDR2 YFSETQ. This CDR3 spans 15 amino acids. The ends were cut back, 3 bases at V and 0 bases at J, with 11 bases in the middle. CDR3 residues: CASSSLGGSTDTQYF. CDR3 nucleotide sequence: TGCGCCAGCAGCTCTCTGGGCGGAAGCACAGATACGCAGTATTTT.

This clone has only a few counts. This chain joins TRBV19 and TRBJ1-1; 7 bases map to TRBD1. The germline CDR1 and CDR2 sequences are LNHDA and SQIVND (reference sequence). The CDR3 is 14 residues long. V was clipped by 6 bases and J by 11 bases; unmatched bases: 15. The CDR3 spells CASRDRDRGLNAFF. Written as DNA, the CDR3 is TGTGCCAGTAGGGACCGGGACAGAGGTCTAAATGCTTTCTTT.

The V call is TRBV28, the J call TRBJ2-5; a weak D match, TRBD1 (6 bases). This CDR3 has 15 amino acids. Trimming cost V 5 bases and J 5 bases, with 18 bases left between them. Germline V gene lookup returns CDR1 MDHEN and CDR2 SYDVKM. DNA for the CDR3: TGTGCCAGCAGTCCCCGTGGGTTTAGGGGGGAGACCCAGTACTTC. Protein: CASSPRGFRGETQYF.

This clone showed up just once. This chain joins TRBV28 and TRBJ2-7, with 8 bases that match TRBD2. Germline-derived CDR1 and CDR2 are MDHEN and SYDVKM. This CDR3 contains 16 residues. V was clipped by 6 bases and J by 4 bases; unmatched bases: 14. CDR3 sequence: CASSNSYWREDYEQYF. CDR3 sequence (DNA): TGTGCCAGCAGCAATAGCTACTGGCGGGAGGATTACGAGCAGTACTTC.

The V call is TRBV28, the J call TRBJ1-6, with D unclear. The germline V gene encodes CDR1 MDHEN and CDR2 SYDVKM. This CDR3 has 12 amino acids. Trimming took 2 bases from V and 11 from J, leaving 7 bases between them. The CDR3, as DNA: TGTGCCAGCAGTTTACAGGTAGCACCCCTCCACTTT. It encodes CASSLQVAPLHF. The full variable domain, rest sourced from reference TRBV28 and TRBJ1-6, is DVKVTQSSRYLVKRTGEKVFLECVQDMDHENMFWYRQDPGLGLRLIYFSYDVKMKEKGDIPEGYSVSREKKERFSLILESASTNQTSMYLCASSLQVAPLHFGNGTRLTVT.

The V and J genes are TRBV9 and TRBJ2-6, with 11 bases fitting TRBD1. Germline CDR1 SGDLS, CDR2 YYNGEE. There are 18 residues in the CDR3. Losses at the gene ends were 3 bases for V and 4 bases for J; bases not matched to a gene: 9. The CDR3 bases are TGTGCCAGCAGCGAGCGGACAGGGGGCGCTACCGGGGCCAACGTCCTGACTTTC. Its protein is CASSERTGGATGANVLTF.